Below are 2 T cell receptor beta chains sequenced from a single sample in a study of shared clonotypes between healthy human individuals. Profiled with immunoSEQ multiplex PCR; TCRdb holds only in-frame clones, not every one. Among 1,500,000 or so clones listed, approximately 98.5% were seen once. Source material: naive CD4+ T cells sorted from blood. Sample subset: CD45RA+ positively selected. The receptors derive from a man aged 25-45 years in good health.

This rearrangement joins TRBV28 to TRBJ1-5, with 7 bases matching TRBD1. The junction had 10 bases not matched to a gene; V was cut back by 5 bases and J by 3 bases. Germline CDR1 is MDHEN and CDR2 is SYDVKM. This CDR3 region has 16 residues. The CDR3 loop reads CASSKRTGLFNQPQHF. The DNA for the CDR3 is TGTGCCAGCAGTAAGCGGACAGGTCTATTCAATCAGCCCCAGCATTTT.

CDR3 sequence (DNA): TGTGCCAGCAGCGTAGAAGGGGACCAGCCCCAGCATTTT. Amino acids: CASSVEGDQPQHF. J is TRBJ1-5 and V is TRBV9, with a tentative D call TRBD1 (5 bases). CDR1 is SGDLS and CDR2 is YYNGEE in the germline V gene. Trimming stripped 0 bases from V and 7 bases from J, with 8 bases between. This CDR3 has 13 amino acids.